What follows is one T cell receptor beta chain and its context. Assay: immunoSEQ multiplex PCR; the TCRdb copy retains only in-frame clones and omits some. Among roughly 500,000 clones listed, roughly 87% were seen once. The data stem from a study of Ad26.COV2.S vaccination and SARS-CoV-2 variants. Described treatment: around 19 received Ad26.COV2.S at low or high dose, single or two shots; a few received placebo; per-sample allocation not given. It was on day 63 after the first vaccine or placebo injection that samples were taken. The CDR3 runs to 14 residues. V lost 6 bases and J 6 bases, leaving 18 bases between the germline ends. Per the germline V gene, CDR1 is MNHEY and CDR2 is SVGAGI.

The source of this sequence is a person aged 18-65 years who received the Ad26.COV2.S COVID-19 vaccine or a placebo. The sequenced sample was peripheral blood, obtained in a trial of Ad26.COV2.S vaccine versus placebo. The chain combines TRBV6-5 with TRBJ2-7, with D possibly being TRBD1 (6 bases). CDR3 nucleotides: TGTGCCAGCAGACACCGGGACATACTCATCGAGCAGTACTTC. Translated: CASRHRDILIEQYF.